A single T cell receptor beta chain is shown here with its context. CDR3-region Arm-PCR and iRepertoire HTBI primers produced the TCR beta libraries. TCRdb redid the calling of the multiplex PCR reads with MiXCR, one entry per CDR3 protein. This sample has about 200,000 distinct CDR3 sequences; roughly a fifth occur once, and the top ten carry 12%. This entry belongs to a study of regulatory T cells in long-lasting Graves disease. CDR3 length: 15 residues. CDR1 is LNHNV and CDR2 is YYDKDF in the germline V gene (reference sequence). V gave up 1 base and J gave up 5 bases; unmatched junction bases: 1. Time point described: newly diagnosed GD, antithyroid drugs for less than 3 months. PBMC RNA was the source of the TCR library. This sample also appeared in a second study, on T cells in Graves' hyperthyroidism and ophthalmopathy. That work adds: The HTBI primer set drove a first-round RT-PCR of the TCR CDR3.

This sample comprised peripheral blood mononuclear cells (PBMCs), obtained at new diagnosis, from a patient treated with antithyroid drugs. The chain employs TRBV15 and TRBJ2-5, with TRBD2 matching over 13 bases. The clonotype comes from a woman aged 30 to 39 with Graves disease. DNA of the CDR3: TGTGCCACCAGCAGAGGGACTAGCGGGAGTGAGACCCAGTACTTC. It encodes CATSRGTSGSETQYF.